The 25 T cell receptor beta chains reported below all come from one sample, sequenced in a study of shared clonotypes between healthy human individuals. Some clones are missing from TCRdb's copy, which holds only in-frame ones; the method was immunoSEQ multiplex PCR. The data hold 950,000 to 1,300,000 clones, with under 80% observed a single time. The specimen sequenced was memory CD4+ T cells sorted from blood. Subset noted: CD45RA-negative fraction. These receptors came from a man younger than 35 in good health.

This clone was picked up a small number of times. The J gene is TRBJ2-7, the V gene TRBV6-1; no reliable D call. This CDR3 comprises 13 residues. Germline-derived CDR1 and CDR2 are MNHNS and SASEGT. The V end lost 3 bases, the J end lost 6 bases, and 12 bases lay between the germline ends. The CDR3 DNA reads TGTGCCAGCAGTGACTATTTTTCCAGCGAGCAGTACTTC. Its translation: CASSDYFSSEQYF.

This clone has only one observation. The V gene is TRBV7-2, the J gene TRBJ2-5; a weak D match, TRBD2 (5 bases). The germline V and J ends were trimmed by 5 bases and 10 bases, with 14 bases remaining between them. Germline assignment: CDR1 SGHTA and CDR2 FQGNSA. This CDR3 comprises 12 residues. CDR3: CASSPHGDVQYF. The CDR3 nucleotides read TGTGCCAGCAGCCCCCACGGGGATGTCCAGTACTTC.

The V call is TRBV6-1, the J call TRBJ2-5; TRBD2 is a possible D gene (6 bases). The CDR3 runs 13 residues. Germline V gene sequence: CDR1 MNHNS, CDR2 SASEGT. Trimming removed 5 bases at V and 5 bases at J, with 12 bases between. The CDR3, as DNA: TGTGCCAGCAGTACTAGCTTCTGGGAGACCCAGTACTTC. Translation: CASSTSFWETQYF.

J is TRBJ1-1 and V is TRBV30; D not resolved. CDR1 and CDR2 (germline): GTSNPN, SVGIG (reference sequence). V was shortened by 3 bases and J by 2 bases, with 16 bases between the two germline ends. The CDR3 sequence is 15 residues long. The CDR3 loop reads CAWRDWGGRNTEAFF. The CDR3 coding sequence is TGTGCCTGGAGAGATTGGGGAGGACGCAACACTGAAGCTTTCTTT. Supplemented by reference TRBV30 and TRBJ1-1, the full variable domain reads SQTIHQWPATLVQPVGSPLSLECTVEGTSNPNLYWYRQAAGRGLQLLFYSVGIGQISSEVPQNLSASRPQDRQFILSSKKLLLSDSGFYLCAWRDWGGRNTEAFFGQGTRLTVV.

The chain combines TRBV15 with TRBJ1-4; tentatively, D is TRBD1 (5 bases). Germline V gives CDR1 LNHNV, CDR2 YYDKDF (reference sequence). Trimming left V 0 bases short and J 7 bases short, with 15 bases between. This CDR3 is built from 16 residues. CDR3 nucleotides: TGTGCCACCAGCAGAGAAGGGACCTCCAACAGTGAAAAACTGTTTTTT. Translating gives CATSREGTSNSEKLFF.

The chain joins TRBV12-5 to TRBJ2-2, with 12 bases aligning to TRBD2. There are 15 residues in the CDR3. Germline V gives CDR1 LGHNT, CDR2 FRNRAP. The J segment lost 6 bases and the V segment lost 5 bases, leaving 4 bases of the junction unmatched. CDR3 protein: CASGTSGGQPGELFF. The CDR3 DNA is TGTGCTAGTGGTACTAGCGGGGGGCAGCCCGGGGAGCTGTTTTTT. Using reference TRBV12-5 and TRBJ2-2 for the parts outside the CDR3, the full variable domain is DARVTQTPRHKVTEMGQEVTMRCQPILGHNTVFWYRQTMMQGLELLAYFRNRAPLDDSGMPKDRFSAEMPDATLATLKIQPSEPRDSAVYFCASGTSGGQPGELFFGEGSRLTVL.

The J gene is TRBJ1-2, the V gene TRBV28, with TRBD1 matching over 7 bases. Germline V gives CDR1 MDHEN, CDR2 SYDVKM. With 4 bases clipped from V and 3 bases from J, the junction kept 8 bases outside the gene matches. CDR3 length equals 15 residues. In nucleotides, the CDR3 is TGTGCCAGCAGTTCGACCAGGGGGGGTCACTATGGCTACACCTTC. It yields the protein CASSSTRGGHYGYTF.

The chain couples TRBV7-9 to TRBJ2-3; 13 nucleotides agree with TRBD2. The CDR3 extends over 16 amino acids. The junction had 8 bases not matched to a gene; V was cut back by 6 bases and J by 5 bases. Looked up from germline, CDR1 is SEHNR and CDR2 is FQNEAQ (reference sequence). CDR3 residues: CASSNTSGGDVDTQYF. DNA of the CDR3: TGTGCCAGCAGTAATACTAGCGGGGGGGATGTAGATACGCAGTATTTT.

In its sample, this clone was seen once. This chain uses TRBV7-2 with TRBJ2-6, with TRBD2 matching over 15 bases. Germline assignment: CDR1 SGHTA and CDR2 FQGNSA. Germline trimming cut 1 base from V and 4 bases from J; bases unmatched to any gene: 5. This CDR3 has 19 residues. DNA for the CDR3: TGTGCCAGCAGCTTAGTTGGACTAGCGGGAGGGGGAGGGGCCAACGTCCTGACTTTC. Encoded protein: CASSLVGLAGGGGANVLTF.

Worth noting for this clone: This same CDR3 is encoded by further DNA sequences in the sample. The chain links TRBV7-2 to TRBJ1-4, with TRBD1 matching over 7 bases. Germline V CDR1 and CDR2: SGHTA, FQGNSA. Trimming cost V 8 bases and J 1 base; bases outside gene matches: 4. There are 14 residues in the CDR3. The CDR3 nucleotides are TGTGCCAGCTCCAGGGGGGGAACTAATGAAAAACTGTTTTTT. This sequence encodes CASSRGGTNEKLFF.

The chain joins TRBV4-2 to TRBJ2-1, with 8 nucleotides matching TRBD1. Germline assignment: CDR1 LGHNA and CDR2 YNFKEQ. The CDR3 is made up of 15 amino acids. Trimming cost V 0 bases and J 12 bases; bases outside gene matches: 10. In nucleotides, the CDR3 is TGTGCCAGCAGCCAAGACGGGATGACTGGGACAGGGCAGTTCTTC. Translation gives CASSQDGMTGTGQFF.

The rearrangement joins TRBV6-5 to TRBJ2-7; perhaps TRBD2 as D (6 bases). V shed 6 bases and J shed 4 bases, with 19 bases lying between them. The CDR3 is made up of 15 amino acids. CDR1 is MNHEY, CDR2 SVGAGI, per germline. The CDR3 bases are TGTGCCAGCAGCCGCTTGGCTAGCGAGAAATACGAGCAGTACTTC. Protein sequence: CASSRLASEKYEQYF.

V and J are TRBV10-3 and TRBJ2-5, with 7 bases that match TRBD2. With 0 bases clipped from V and 9 bases from J, the junction kept 1 base outside the gene matches. The CDR3 has 12 amino acids. Germline V gene data show CDR1 as ENHRY and CDR2 as SYGVKD. CDR3 coding DNA: TGTGCCATCAGTGAGTCGGGGGGGGCCCAGTACTTC. This gives the protein CAISESGGAQYF.

A note on this clone: Other nucleotide sequences from this sample produce the same CDR3. The chain combines TRBV7-2 with TRBJ2-5, with 7 bases lining up with TRBD2. The end of the DNA aligns better with TRBJ2-7, so the J call may be wrong. Per germline, CDR1 SGHTA and CDR2 FQGNSA. The CDR3 is made up of 13 amino acids. The CDR3, as DNA: TGTGCCAGCAGCTTAGCGCGGGGGTACGAGCAGTACTTC. Amino acid sequence: CASSLARGYEQYF.

This clone was found once. This sequence joins TRBV10-1 and TRBJ2-3; TRBD2 matches at 10 bases. In germline, CDR1 is WNHNN, CDR2 SYGVQD (reference sequence). The CDR3 totals 14 residues. The V segment lost 4 bases and the J segment 6 bases; nucleotides outside the gene matches: 4. The CDR3 loop reads CASSGGTSADTQYF. As DNA, the CDR3 is TGCGCCAGCAGTGGCGGGACTAGCGCGGATACGCAGTATTTT.

The gene calls are TRBV5-6 and TRBJ2-7; D gene uncertain. CDR3 length equals 13 residues. V was trimmed by 5 bases and J by 6 bases, leaving 15 bases between them. Germline-derived CDR1 and CDR2 are SGHDT and YYEEEE. In nucleotides, the CDR3 is TGTGCCAGCAGAGGTGGTGGGTTTGTCGAGCAGTACTTC. Translation: CASRGGGFVEQYF.

Notes on this clone: This specimen includes other DNA sequences encoding the same CDR3. This chain uses TRBV20-1 with TRBJ2-7; no clear D gene. V was clipped by 2 bases and J by 2 bases, with 1 base between them. Germline values: CDR1 DFQATT, CDR2 SNEGSKA (reference sequence). This CDR3 is 10 amino acids long. The CDR3 loop reads CSARPYEQYF. Here the CDR3 DNA reads TGCAGTGCTAGACCCTACGAGCAGTACTTC.

The chain combines TRBV7-9 with TRBJ1-1, with a tentative D call TRBD1 (5 bases). This CDR3 region has 14 residues. The germline gives CDR1 SEHNR, CDR2 FQNEAQ (reference sequence). V lost 3 bases and J lost 8, with 16 bases in between. Here the CDR3 reads CASSLSYGRDEAFF. CDR3 coding DNA: TGTGCCAGCAGCTTGTCCTATGGTCGGGACGAAGCTTTCTTT.

The chain joins TRBV7-2 to TRBJ2-5, with D maybe TRBD2 (5 bases). V was cut by 5 bases and J by 5 bases, with 21 bases left in between. Germline CDR1 and CDR2: SGHTA and FQGNSA. There are 16 residues in the CDR3. CDR3 sequence: CASSPHHLAIGETQYF. CDR3 DNA: TGTGCCAGCAGCCCCCACCACTTAGCGATAGGGGAGACCCAGTACTTC.

The chain carries TRBV11-2 and TRBJ2-2, with D perhaps matching TRBD1 or TRBD2 (5 bases each). The CDR3 runs 15 residues. V lost 6 bases and J lost 3, with 14 bases in between. Germline CDR1 SGHAT, CDR2 FQNNGV. The DNA for the CDR3 is TGTGCCAGCAGTCAGATAGGGACCTACACCGGGGAGCTGTTTTTT. Residues: CASSQIGTYTGELFF.

V gene TRBV19 combines with J gene TRBJ1-5; 8 nucleotides agree with TRBD1. V dropped 11 bases and J dropped 4; count of bases not matched to a gene: 7. Germline CDR1 LNHDA, CDR2 SQIVND (reference sequence). This CDR3 spans 13 amino acids. The CDR3 sequence is CASGGTGNQPQHF. The CDR3 DNA is TGTGCCTCTGGGGGGACAGGAAATCAGCCCCAGCATTTT.

The chain is built from TRBV19 and TRBJ2-7, with a possible D match to TRBD2 (6 bases). The germline gives CDR1 LNHDA, CDR2 SQIVND (reference sequence). Trimming took 6 bases from V and 3 from J, leaving 15 bases between them. The CDR3 consists of 14 residues. CDR3 region: CASRPGASDYEQYF. The CDR3 DNA sequence: TGTGCCAGTAGGCCCGGGGCTAGCGACTACGAGCAGTACTTC.

The gene calls are TRBV18 and TRBJ2-2; 9 bases agree with TRBD1. The trim removed 1 base at V and 6 bases at J, leaving 3 bases unmatched. Looked up from germline, CDR1 is KGHSH and CDR2 is LQKENI. The CDR3 runs 15 residues. This CDR3 is CASSPLGTGPGELFF. The CDR3 region has the DNA TGTGCCAGCTCACCACTGGGGACAGGGCCCGGGGAGCTGTTTTTT.

On this clone: Other nucleotide sequences from this sample produce the same CDR3. The chain links TRBV29-1 to TRBJ2-3, with D perhaps matching TRBD1 (5 bases). V was cut by 4 bases and J by 1 base, with 6 bases left in between. Germline V gene data show CDR1 as SQVTM and CDR2 as ANQGSEA. The CDR3 extends over 12 amino acids. CDR3 DNA sequence: TGCAGCGTTGTACAGGGCACAGATACGCAGTATTTT. Protein: CSVVQGTDTQYF.

V usage is TRBV5-1 and J usage is TRBJ1-3; D uncertain. CDR1 is SGHRS, CDR2 YFSETQ, per germline. The ends were cut back, 2 bases at V and 0 bases at J, with 21 bases in the middle. This CDR3 has 19 amino acids. The CDR3 nucleotides read TGCGCCAGCAGCTTCTCAGCGACCCATTCAGCGTACTCTGGAAACACCATATATTTT. As protein: CASSFSATHSAYSGNTIYF. The entire variable domain, with the rest obtained from reference TRBV5-1 and TRBJ1-3, is as follows: KAGVTQTPRYLIKTRGQQVTLSCSPISGHRSVSWYQQTPGQGLQFLFEYFSETQRNKGNFPGRFSGRQFSNSRSEMNVSTLELGDSALYLCASSFSATHSAYSGNTIYFGEGSWLTVV.